What follows is one T cell receptor (beta chain) and its context. What this receptor recognizes is not known. Base qualities were left out, and no much larger clone turns up one base away. The data are from a study of CD8 T cells in ankylosing spondylitis (TCRdb year 2017). About the study as a whole: T cell receptor beta repertoires were profiled in healthy donors and ankylosing spondylitis patients so that disease-linked TCR variants could be found. Peripheral blood samples were taken, and synovial fluid was additionally collected from ankylosing spondylitis patients. The whole study cohort included 85 to 120 healthy donors and roughly 24 ankylosing spondylitis patients. Overall results and qualifications from the work: The disease-linked clones had a CD8+ phenotype and were found at relatively low frequencies in peripheral blood. Some of the motif variants had been reported before in the synovial fluid and blood of reactive arthritis patients, a finding that suggests common disease-initiation mechanisms. Significant enrichment of the disease-linked clones was reported in matched synovial fluid samples from ankylosing spondylitis patients. A TCR beta motif of about 8 highly homologous amino acid variants appeared characteristic of blood from ankylosing spondylitis patients.

Sequencing relied on an Illumina HiSeq 2500. Quantitative 5'-RACE with molecular barcodes was the method used to prepare the TCR beta libraries. The authors processed their data as follows. A new computational method, built on a probabilistic model of VDJ rearrangement, was used to identify disease-linked TCR variants. TCRdb reworked the public reads: Q25 trimming with fastp, MiXCR clone assembly, productive beta chains retained. Each entry is one CDR3 protein sequence, shown with its most common DNA and genes. TCRdb's processing, not the authors' own work, is the source of the V and J calls. In all, the sample holds about 700,000 distinct CDR3 sequences, and about 20% of those were seen once. The ten largest clones capture 15% to 20% of the sample. Sequencing input: blood, either unsorted or a sorted T cell fraction (not recorded which). This sequence was found in a male donor with ankylosing spondylitis.

DNA sequence: TGTGCCAGCAGTCCCCCGCTAGCGGGAGGCGATGAGCAGTTCTTC. Its amino acids are CASSPPLAGGDEQFF. The sequence links TRBV9 to TRBJ2-1; TRBD2 lines up with 11 middle nucleotides. Taken from cysteine to phenylalanine, the CDR3 has 15 residues. Only the CDR3 portion is preserved as DNA: 45 bases, with reading frame beginning at the first base. V is cut back by 5 bases and J by 8 bases, with 9 bases in the junction unmatched. From a lookup of the germline V gene, CDR1 and CDR2 are SGDLS and YYNGEE.